One sample yielded the 7 T cell receptor beta chains listed below, sequenced in a study of metastatic and nonmetastatic thyroid tumors. Nobody among the patients had been given any treatment before thyroid surgery. TCRdb re-clonotyped the PCR reads via MiXCR. Found here are some 41,000 clones, 25% to 35% of them singletons; the top ten hold about 10%. The material sequenced was blood. The source is a male donor with papillary thyroid cancer or a benign thyroid nodule (not recorded which). Some clones in this sample may be carry-over from other donors' samples.

In regard to this clone: One junction end does not reproduce the germline sequence, and a read error may be involved. This rearrangement joins TRBV6-1 to TRBJ2-7, with D perhaps being TRBD1 or TRBD2 (5 bases each). The CDR3 has 12 residues. CDR1 is MNHNS, CDR2 SASEGT, per germline. The CDR3 spells CASSQGRNDQYF. As DNA, the CDR3 is TGCGCCAGCAGTCAGGGACGGAACGACCAGTACTTC.

At least ten counts were recorded for this clone. The chain carries TRBV7-8 and TRBJ1-1; tentatively, D is TRBD1 (5 bases). V lost 2 bases and J 3 bases, leaving 16 bases between the germline ends. Germline loops: CDR1 SGHVS, CDR2 FQNEAQ. This CDR3 is built from 16 residues. CDR3 in DNA: TGTGCCAGCAGCTTACCTCCCGGGACGTTGGACACTGAAGCTTTCTTT. Encoded protein: CASSLPPGTLDTEAFF.

This clone has at least ten counts. This chain connects TRBV2 to TRBJ1-1; D is undetermined. The CDR3 consists of 11 residues. The V gene's germline CDR1 is SNHLY and CDR2 FYNNEI. V lost 8 bases, J lost 3 bases, and 7 bases lay in between. The CDR3 nucleotides are TGTGCCAGCTCCTTGTACACTGAAGCTTTCTTT. This gives the protein CASSLYTEAFF.

This sequence joins TRBV5-1 and TRBJ2-3, with 8 bases aligning to TRBD2. Germline V gene data show CDR1 as SGHRS and CDR2 as YFSETQ. Trimming took 10 bases from V and 6 from J; bases not matched to a gene: 13. The CDR3 length is 14 residues. The CDR3: CARRGTGGHDTQYF. In DNA form, the CDR3 reads TGCGCCCGAAGGGGAACGGGAGGGCACGATACGCAGTATTTT. Full variable domain (remainder filled in from reference TRBV5-1 and TRBJ2-3): KAGVTQTPRYLIKTRGQQVTLSCSPISGHRSVSWYQQTPGQGLQFLFEYFSETQRNKGNFPGRFSGRQFSNSRSEMNVSTLELGDSALYLCARRGTGGHDTQYFGPGTRLTVL.

Many counts were recorded for this clone. DNA for the CDR3: TGTGCCAGCAACGGGGCAGGGAAGAATGAAAAACTGTTTTTT. Its translation is CASNGAGKNEKLFF. The chain recombines TRBV28 with TRBJ1-4, with D tentatively TRBD1 (5 bases). CDR3 length: 14 residues. Germline values: CDR1 MDHEN, CDR2 SYDVKM. The V end was cut by 7 bases, the J end by 5 bases, with 14 bases between.

This clone appeared many times. The CDR3 spells CASSSQGSGANVLTF. The DNA of the CDR3 is TGTGCCAGCAGCTCTCAAGGGTCCGGGGCCAACGTCCTGACTTTC. This chain joins TRBV5-8 and TRBJ2-6; no reliable D call. V lost 3 bases to trimming and J lost 4 bases, with 11 bases between them. Germline CDR1 and CDR2: SGHTS and YDEGEE. The CDR3 has 15 residues.

This chain links TRBV20-1 with TRBJ2-1, with 7 bases fitting TRBD2. The CDR3 has 13 amino acids. Germline V lookup: CDR1 DFQATT, CDR2 SNEGSKA (reference sequence). J was trimmed by 9 bases and V by 6 bases; bases with no gene match: 11. The CDR3 is CSATSVVKGEQFF. CDR3 sequence (DNA): TGCAGTGCAACTAGCGTGGTGAAGGGTGAGCAGTTCTTC.